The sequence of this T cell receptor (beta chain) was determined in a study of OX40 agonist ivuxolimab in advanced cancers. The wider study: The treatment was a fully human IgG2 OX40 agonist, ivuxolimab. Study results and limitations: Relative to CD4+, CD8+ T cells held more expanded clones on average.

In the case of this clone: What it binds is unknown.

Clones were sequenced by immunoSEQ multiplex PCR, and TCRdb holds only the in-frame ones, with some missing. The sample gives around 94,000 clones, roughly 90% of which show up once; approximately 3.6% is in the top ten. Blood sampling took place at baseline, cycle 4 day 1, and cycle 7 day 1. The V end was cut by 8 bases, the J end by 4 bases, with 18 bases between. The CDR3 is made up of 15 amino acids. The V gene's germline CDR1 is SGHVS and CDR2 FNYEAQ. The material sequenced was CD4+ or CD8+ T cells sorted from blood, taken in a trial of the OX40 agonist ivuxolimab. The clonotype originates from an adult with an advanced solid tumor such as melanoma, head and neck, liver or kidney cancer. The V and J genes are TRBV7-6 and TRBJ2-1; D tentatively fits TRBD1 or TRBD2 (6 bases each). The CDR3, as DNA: TGTGCCAGCCTTCCAGAGGGGGGTTCTTACAATGAGCAGTTCTTC. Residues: CASLPEGGSYNEQFF.